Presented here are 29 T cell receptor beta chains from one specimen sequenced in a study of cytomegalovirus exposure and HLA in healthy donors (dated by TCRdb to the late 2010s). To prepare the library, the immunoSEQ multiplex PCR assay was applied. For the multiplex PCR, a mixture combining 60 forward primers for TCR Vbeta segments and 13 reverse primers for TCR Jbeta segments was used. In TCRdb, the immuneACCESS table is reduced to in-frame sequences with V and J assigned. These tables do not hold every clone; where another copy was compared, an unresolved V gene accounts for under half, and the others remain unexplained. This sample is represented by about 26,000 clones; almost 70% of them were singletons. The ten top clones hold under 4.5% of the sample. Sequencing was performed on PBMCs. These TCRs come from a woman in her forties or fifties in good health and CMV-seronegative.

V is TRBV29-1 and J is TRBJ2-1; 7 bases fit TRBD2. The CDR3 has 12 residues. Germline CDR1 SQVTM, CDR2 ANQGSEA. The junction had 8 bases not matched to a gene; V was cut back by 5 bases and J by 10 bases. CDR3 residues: CSVLRREQEQFF. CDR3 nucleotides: TGCAGCGTTCTTCGGCGGGAGCAGGAGCAGTTCTTC.

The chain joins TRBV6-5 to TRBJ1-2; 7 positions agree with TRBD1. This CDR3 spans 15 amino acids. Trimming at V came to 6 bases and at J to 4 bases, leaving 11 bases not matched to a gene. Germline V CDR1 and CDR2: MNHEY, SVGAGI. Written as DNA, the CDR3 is TGTGCCAGCAGCCTTGGGACAGACCCGTTCTATGGCTACACCTTC. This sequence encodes CASSLGTDPFYGYTF.

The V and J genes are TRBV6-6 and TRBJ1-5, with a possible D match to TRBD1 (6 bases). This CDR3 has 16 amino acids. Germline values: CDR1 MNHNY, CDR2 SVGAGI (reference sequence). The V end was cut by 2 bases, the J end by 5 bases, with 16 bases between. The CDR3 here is CASSYRGDKAHQPQHF. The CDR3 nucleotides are TGTGCCAGCAGTTACCGAGGGGACAAAGCTCATCAGCCCCAGCATTTT.

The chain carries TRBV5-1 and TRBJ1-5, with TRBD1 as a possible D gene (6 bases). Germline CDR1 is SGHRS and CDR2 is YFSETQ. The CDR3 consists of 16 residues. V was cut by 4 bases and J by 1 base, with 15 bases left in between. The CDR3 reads CASSPLQGRSNQPQHF. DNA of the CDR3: TGCGCCAGCAGCCCCTTACAGGGCAGGAGCAATCAGCCCCAGCATTTT.

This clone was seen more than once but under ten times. In nucleotides, the CDR3 is TGCAGCGTGCGGGCGGGAGCGGCAGATACGCAGTATTTT. It is translated as CSVRAGAADTQYF. The rearrangement links TRBV29-1 to TRBJ2-3, with 7 bases lining up with TRBD2. This CDR3 has 13 residues. Germline values: CDR1 SQVTM, CDR2 ANQGSEA. V was pared by 6 bases and J by 4 bases, with 7 bases of the junction left unmatched.

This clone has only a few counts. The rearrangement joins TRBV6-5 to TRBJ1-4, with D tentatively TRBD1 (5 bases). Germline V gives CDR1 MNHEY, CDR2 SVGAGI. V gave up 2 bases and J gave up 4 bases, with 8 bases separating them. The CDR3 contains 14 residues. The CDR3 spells CASSYDSFNEKLFF. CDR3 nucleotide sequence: TGTGCCAGCAGTTACGACAGCTTTAATGAAAAACTGTTTTTT.

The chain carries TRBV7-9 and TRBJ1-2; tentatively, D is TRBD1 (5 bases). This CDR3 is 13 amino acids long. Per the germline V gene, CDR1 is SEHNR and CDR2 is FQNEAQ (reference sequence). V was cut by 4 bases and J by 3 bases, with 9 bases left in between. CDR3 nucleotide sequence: TGTGCCAGCAGCTCGGGGGACTACTATGGCTACACCTTC. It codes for CASSSGDYYGYTF.

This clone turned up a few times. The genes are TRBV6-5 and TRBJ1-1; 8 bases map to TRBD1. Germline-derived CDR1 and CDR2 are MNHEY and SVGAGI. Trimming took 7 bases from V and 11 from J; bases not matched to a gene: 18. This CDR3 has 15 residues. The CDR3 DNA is TGTGCCAGCACCCCCCGGGACAGGAGCGGAAGGGGGGCTTTCTTT. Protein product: CASTPRDRSGRGAFF.

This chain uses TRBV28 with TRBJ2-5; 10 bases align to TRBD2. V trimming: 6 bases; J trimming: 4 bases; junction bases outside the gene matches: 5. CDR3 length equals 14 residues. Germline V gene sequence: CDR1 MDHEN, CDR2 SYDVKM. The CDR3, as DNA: TGTGCCAGCAGCCCTAGCGGGAGTTTAGAGACCCAGTACTTC. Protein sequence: CASSPSGSLETQYF.

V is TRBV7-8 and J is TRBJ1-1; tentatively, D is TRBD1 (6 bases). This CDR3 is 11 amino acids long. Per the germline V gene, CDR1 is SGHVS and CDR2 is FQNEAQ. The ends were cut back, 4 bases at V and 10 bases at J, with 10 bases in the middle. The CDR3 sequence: CASSSSGVAFF. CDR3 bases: TGTGCCAGCAGCTCGTCAGGGGTAGCTTTCTTT.

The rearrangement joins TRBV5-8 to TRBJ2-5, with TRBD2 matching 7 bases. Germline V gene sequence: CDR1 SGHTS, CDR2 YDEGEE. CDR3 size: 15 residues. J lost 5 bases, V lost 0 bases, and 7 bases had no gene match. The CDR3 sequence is CASSLALTSEETQYF. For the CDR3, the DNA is TGTGCCAGCAGCTTGGCCTTAACTAGCGAGGAGACCCAGTACTTC.

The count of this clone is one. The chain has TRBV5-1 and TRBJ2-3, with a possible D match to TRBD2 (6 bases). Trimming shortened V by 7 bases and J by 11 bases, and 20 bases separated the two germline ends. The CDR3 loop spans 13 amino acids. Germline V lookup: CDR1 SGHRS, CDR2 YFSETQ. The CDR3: CASEGLTKGVQYF. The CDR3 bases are TGCGCCAGCGAGGGACTCACAAAGGGAGTGCAGTATTTT.

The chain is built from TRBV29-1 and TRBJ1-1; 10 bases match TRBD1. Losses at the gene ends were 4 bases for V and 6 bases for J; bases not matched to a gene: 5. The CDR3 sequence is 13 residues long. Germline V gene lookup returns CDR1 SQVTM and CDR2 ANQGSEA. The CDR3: CSVASDRGPEAFF. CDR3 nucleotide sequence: TGCAGCGTTGCCTCCGACAGGGGGCCTGAAGCTTTCTTT.

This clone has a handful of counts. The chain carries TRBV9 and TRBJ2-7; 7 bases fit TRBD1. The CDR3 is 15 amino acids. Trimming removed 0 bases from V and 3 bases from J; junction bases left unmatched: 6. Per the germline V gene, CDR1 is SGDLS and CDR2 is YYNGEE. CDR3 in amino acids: CASSVEGTEGYEQYF. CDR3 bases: TGTGCCAGCAGCGTAGAAGGGACAGAAGGCTACGAGCAGTACTTC.

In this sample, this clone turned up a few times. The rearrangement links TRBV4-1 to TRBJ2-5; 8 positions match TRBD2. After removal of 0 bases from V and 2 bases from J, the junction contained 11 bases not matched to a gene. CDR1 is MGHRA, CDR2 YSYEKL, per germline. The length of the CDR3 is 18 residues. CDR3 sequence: CASSQDGAGLGWQETQYF. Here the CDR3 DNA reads TGCGCCAGCAGCCAAGATGGAGCGGGACTAGGGTGGCAAGAGACCCAGTACTTC.

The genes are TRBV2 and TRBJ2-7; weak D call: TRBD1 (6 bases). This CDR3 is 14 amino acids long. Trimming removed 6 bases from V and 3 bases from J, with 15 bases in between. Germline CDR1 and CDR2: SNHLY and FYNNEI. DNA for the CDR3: TGTGCCAGCAGAACCCCGGGACAAATCTACGAGCAGTACTTC. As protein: CASRTPGQIYEQYF.

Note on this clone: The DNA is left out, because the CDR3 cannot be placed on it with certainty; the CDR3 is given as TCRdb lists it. CDR3 loop: CASSSDLFWERGTEAFF. V usage is TRBV28 and J usage is TRBJ1-1. The CDR3 spans 17 amino acids, including both terminal residues. Germline V lookup: CDR1 MDHEN, CDR2 SYDVKM.

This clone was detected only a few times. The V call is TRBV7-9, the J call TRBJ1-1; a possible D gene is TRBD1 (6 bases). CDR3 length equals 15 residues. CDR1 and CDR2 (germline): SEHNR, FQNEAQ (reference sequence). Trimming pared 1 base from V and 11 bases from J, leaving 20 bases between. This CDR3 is CASSLEETGTHEAFF. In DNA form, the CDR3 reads TGTGCCAGCAGCTTAGAGGAAACAGGGACCCACGAGGCTTTCTTT.

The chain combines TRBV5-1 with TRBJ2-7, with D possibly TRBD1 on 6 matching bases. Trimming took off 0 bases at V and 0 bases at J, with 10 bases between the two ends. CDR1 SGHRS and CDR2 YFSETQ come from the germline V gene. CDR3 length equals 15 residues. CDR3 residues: CASSLEGTSSYEQYF. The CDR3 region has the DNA TGCGCCAGCAGCTTGGAAGGGACAAGCTCCTACGAGCAGTACTTC.

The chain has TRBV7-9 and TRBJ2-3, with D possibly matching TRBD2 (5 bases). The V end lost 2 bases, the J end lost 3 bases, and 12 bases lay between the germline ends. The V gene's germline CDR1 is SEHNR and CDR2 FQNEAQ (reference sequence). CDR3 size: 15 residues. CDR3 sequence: CASSLLGGGTDTQYF. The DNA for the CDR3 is TGTGCCAGCAGCTTACTAGGCGGAGGAACAGATACGCAGTATTTT.

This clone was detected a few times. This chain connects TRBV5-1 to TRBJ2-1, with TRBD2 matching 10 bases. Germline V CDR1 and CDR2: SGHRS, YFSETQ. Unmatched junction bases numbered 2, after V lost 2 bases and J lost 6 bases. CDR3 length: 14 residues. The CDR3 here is CASSLAGGFNEQFF. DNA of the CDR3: TGCGCCAGCAGCTTAGCGGGAGGGTTCAATGAGCAGTTCTTC.

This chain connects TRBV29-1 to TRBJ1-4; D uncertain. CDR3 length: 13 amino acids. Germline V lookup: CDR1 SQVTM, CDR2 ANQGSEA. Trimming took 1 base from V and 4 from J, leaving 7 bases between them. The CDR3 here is CSVEGSGNEKLFF. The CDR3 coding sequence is TGCAGCGTTGAAGGTTCCGGTAATGAAAAACTGTTTTTT.

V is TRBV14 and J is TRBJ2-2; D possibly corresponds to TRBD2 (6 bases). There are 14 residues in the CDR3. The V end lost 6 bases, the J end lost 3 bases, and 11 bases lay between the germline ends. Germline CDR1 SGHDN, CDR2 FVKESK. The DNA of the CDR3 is TGTGCCAGCAGAAAGACTAGACACACCGGGGAGCTGTTTTTT. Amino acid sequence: CASRKTRHTGELFF.

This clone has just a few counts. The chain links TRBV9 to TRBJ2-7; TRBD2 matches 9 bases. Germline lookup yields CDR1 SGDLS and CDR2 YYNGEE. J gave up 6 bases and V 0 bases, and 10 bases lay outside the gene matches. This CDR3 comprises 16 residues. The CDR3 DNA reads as TGTGCCAGCAGCGTAGATCATAGTAGCGGGGGAGGCGAGCAGTACTTC. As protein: CASSVDHSSGGGEQYF. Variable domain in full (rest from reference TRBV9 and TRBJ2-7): DSGVTQTPKHLITATGQRVTLRCSPRSGDLSVYWYQQSLDQGLQFLIQYYNGEERAKGNILERFSAQQFPDLHSELNLSSLELGDSALYFCASSVDHSSGGGEQYFGPGTRLTVT.

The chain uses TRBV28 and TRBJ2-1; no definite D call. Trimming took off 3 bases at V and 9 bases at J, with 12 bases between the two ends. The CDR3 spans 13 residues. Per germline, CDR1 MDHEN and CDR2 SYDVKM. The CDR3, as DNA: TGTGCCAGCAGTTTGTTTATAGCTTTTGAGCAGTTCTTC. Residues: CASSLFIAFEQFF.

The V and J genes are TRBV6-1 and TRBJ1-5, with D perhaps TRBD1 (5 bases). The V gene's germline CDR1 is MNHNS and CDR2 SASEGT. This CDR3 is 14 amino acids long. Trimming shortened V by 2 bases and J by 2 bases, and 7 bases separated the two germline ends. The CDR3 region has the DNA TGTGCCAGCAGTGAATCGGGGGGCAATCAGCCCCAGCATTTT. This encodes CASSESGGNQPQHF.

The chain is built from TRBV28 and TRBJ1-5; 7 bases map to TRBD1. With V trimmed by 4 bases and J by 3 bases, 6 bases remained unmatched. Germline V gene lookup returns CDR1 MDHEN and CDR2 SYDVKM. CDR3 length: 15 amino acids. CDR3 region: CASSSDRAVNQPQHF. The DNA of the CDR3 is TGTGCCAGCAGTTCCGACAGGGCAGTCAATCAGCCCCAGCATTTT.

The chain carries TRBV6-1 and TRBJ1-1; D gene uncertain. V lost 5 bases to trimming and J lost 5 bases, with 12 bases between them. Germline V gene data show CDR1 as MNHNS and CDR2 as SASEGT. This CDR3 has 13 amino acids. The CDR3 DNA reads TGTGCCAGCAGTCGGGAAGTAGGTACTGAAGCTTTCTTT. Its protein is CASSREVGTEAFF.

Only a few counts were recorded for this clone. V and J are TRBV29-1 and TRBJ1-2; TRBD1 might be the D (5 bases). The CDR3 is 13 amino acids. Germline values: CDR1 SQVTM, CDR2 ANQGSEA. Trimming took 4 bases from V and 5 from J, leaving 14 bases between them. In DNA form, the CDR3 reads TGCAGCGTTGGTCAGGGAAGTGGTTATGGCTACACCTTC. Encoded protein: CSVGQGSGYGYTF.